This is a list of T cell receptor beta chains from one sample in a study of blood T cell repertoires in COVID-19. Using immunoSEQ multiplex PCR, the repertoire was profiled, and TCRdb retains in-frame clones only, with some absent. Of 250,000 to 300,000 clones in the sample, 75% to 90% are singletons; the top ten hold around 13%. Sequenced material: peripheral blood. Receptor source: a woman between 65 and 79 years old with COVID-19, enrolled during active disease. Both conserved end residues are trimmed from each CDR3. Fields, in order: V gene, clone size, CDR3 protein. A row's size may be missing; if present it is once, few, many or a size class.

TRBV19 | . | ASSIRGTNQETQY
TRBV30 | once | ALHPAGLNSPLH
TRBV19 | . | ATRQGANGNTIY
TRBV30 | . | AWSVGVAYEQY
TRBV6-6 | . | ASSRPGGYEQY
TRBV29-1 | . | SVEGLAGPYEQF
TRBV9 | . | ASSVGTGDHEQF
TRBV6-2/TRBV6-3 | . | ASSLGQGSTEAF
TRBV29-1 | . | SVEGAFWTLETQY
TRBV5-1 | . | ASSEDWIFEQY
TRBV7-9 | . | ASSLKGRPGETQY
TRBV5-1 | . | ASSLGTGGYGYT
TRBV3-1/TRBV3-2 | . | ASSTSGSTYEQY
TRBV9 | . | ASSPGLQGEGGYT
TRBV2 | once | ATATSGGSNEQF
TRBV5-1 | . | ASSPRDRGTEAF
TRBV4-3 | . | ASSQEWAFGTEDTEAF
TRBV6-4 | . | ASSVSGEGNTEAF
TRBV13 | few | ASSFGRGVSPLH